The 10 T cell receptor beta chains in this list originate from one sample, sequenced in a study of T cell responses to AZD1222 COVID-19 vaccine. The data were produced by immunoSEQ multiplex PCR, yet TCRdb's version contains in-frame clones alone and is incomplete. In the table there are 45,000 to 70,000 clones, more than 70% of which are singletons. The sequencing here drew on peripheral blood, taken 28 days after the second AZD1222 dose. The receptor source for this set is an adult who received the AZD1222 COVID-19 vaccine.

V is TRBV6-5 and J is TRBJ2-7; tentative D call: TRBD2 (5 bases). The CDR3 spans 13 residues. Germline values: CDR1 MNHEY, CDR2 SVGAGI. V lost 6 bases and J lost 3, with 12 bases in between. Written as DNA, the CDR3 is TGTGCCAGCAGCTTATCTCGGGGCTACGAGCAGTACTTC. Protein product: CASSLSRGYEQYF.

J is TRBJ2-5 and V is TRBV7-8, with a tentative D call TRBD2 (5 bases). Per germline, CDR1 SGHVS and CDR2 FQNEAQ. There are 15 residues in the CDR3. The V and J ends lost 8 bases and 4 bases respectively, with 20 bases between them. The CDR3 here is CASVPRGPFGETQYF. In nucleotides, the CDR3 is TGTGCCAGCGTACCCCGAGGGCCTTTCGGAGAGACCCAGTACTTC.

The chain employs TRBV28 and TRBJ2-3; D call uncertain. Germline CDR1 reads MDHEN; CDR2 reads SYDVKM. There are 11 residues in the CDR3. Trimming took off 2 bases at V and 4 bases at J, with 1 base between the two ends. In DNA, the CDR3 is TGTGCCAGCAGTTTACCAGATACGCAGTATTTT. Translating gives CASSLPDTQYF.

This clone was found once. V usage is TRBV2 and J usage is TRBJ1-1, with a tentative D call TRBD1 (6 bases). Trimming left V 7 bases short and J 5 bases short, with 14 bases between. The germline V gene has CDR1 SNHLY and CDR2 FYNNEI. The length of the CDR3 is 13 residues. The CDR3 region is CASNREVNTEAFF. CDR3 in DNA: TGTGCCAGCAACAGGGAGGTAAATACTGAAGCTTTCTTT. The full variable domain, its missing parts supplied by reference TRBV2 and TRBJ1-1, is EPEVTQTPSHQVTQMGQEVILRCVPISNHLYFYWYRQILGQKVEFLVSFYNNEISEKSEIFDDQFSVERPDGSNFTLKIRSTKLEDSAMYFCASNREVNTEAFFGQGTRLTVV.

The chain links TRBV19 to TRBJ2-7; D gene ambiguous. V dropped 4 bases and J dropped 3 bases, with 4 bases sitting between them. CDR1 is LNHDA, CDR2 SQIVND, per germline (reference sequence). This CDR3 is 11 amino acids long. The CDR3 region has the DNA TGTGCCAGTAGTACAAACTACGAGCAGTACTTC. Translated: CASSTNYEQYF.

The rearrangement links TRBV3-1 (or the pseudogene TRBV3-2) to TRBJ2-7, with D perhaps matching TRBD2 (5 bases). The CDR3 contains 14 residues. The V end was cut by 0 bases, the J end by 3 bases, with 9 bases between. Germline values: CDR1 LGHDT, CDR2 YNNKEL (reference sequence). The CDR3 loop is CASSQDRGFYEQYF. As DNA, the CDR3 is TGTGCCAGCAGCCAAGATCGGGGATTCTACGAGCAGTACTTC.

The chain recombines TRBV27 with TRBJ2-1, with D perhaps matching TRBD2 (6 bases). V lost 7 bases, J lost 4 bases, and 20 bases lay in between. Germline V CDR1 and CDR2: MNHEY, SMNVEV (reference sequence). CDR3 size: 16 residues. The DNA of the CDR3 is TGTGCCAGCATTAACACCTGGCGGCGGGGATACAATGAGCAGTTCTTC. It translates to CASINTWRRGYNEQFF.

This chain connects TRBV27 to TRBJ1-5; TRBD1 agrees at 12 bases. Germline loops: CDR1 MNHEY, CDR2 SMNVEV (reference sequence). Trimming took 8 bases from V and 1 from J; bases not matched to a gene: 12. CDR3 length: 18 residues. The CDR3 loop reads CASGKGTGGEGSNQPQHF. The CDR3 nucleotides read TGTGCCAGCGGAAAAGGGACAGGGGGCGAGGGGAGCAATCAGCCCCAGCATTTT.

This clone is medium-sized within its sample. V gene TRBV7-9 combines with J gene TRBJ2-7; 7 nucleotides match TRBD1. With V trimmed by 5 bases and J by 3 bases, 7 bases remained unmatched. CDR1 is SEHNR and CDR2 is FQNEAQ in the germline V gene (reference sequence). CDR3 length equals 14 residues. The CDR3 region has the DNA TGTGCCAGCAGCGATGACAGGGCGGTCTACGAGCAGTACTTC. Protein: CASSDDRAVYEQYF. Using reference TRBV7-9 and TRBJ2-7 for the parts outside the CDR3, the full variable domain is DTGVSQNPRHKITKRGQNVTFRCDPISEHNRLYWYRQTLGQGPEFLTYFQNEAQLEKSRLLSDRFSAERPKGSFSTLEIQRTEQGDSAMYLCASSDDRAVYEQYFGPGTRLTVT.

The chain recombines TRBV3-1 (or the pseudogene TRBV3-2) with TRBJ1-2, with D unresolved. In germline, CDR1 is LGHDT, CDR2 YNNKEL (reference sequence). V lost 1 base to trimming and J lost 4 bases, with 16 bases between them. There are 16 residues in the CDR3. CDR3 loop: CASSQGLLPTFYGYTF. The DNA for the CDR3 is TGTGCCAGCAGCCAAGGTCTCCTGCCAACGTTCTATGGCTACACCTTC.